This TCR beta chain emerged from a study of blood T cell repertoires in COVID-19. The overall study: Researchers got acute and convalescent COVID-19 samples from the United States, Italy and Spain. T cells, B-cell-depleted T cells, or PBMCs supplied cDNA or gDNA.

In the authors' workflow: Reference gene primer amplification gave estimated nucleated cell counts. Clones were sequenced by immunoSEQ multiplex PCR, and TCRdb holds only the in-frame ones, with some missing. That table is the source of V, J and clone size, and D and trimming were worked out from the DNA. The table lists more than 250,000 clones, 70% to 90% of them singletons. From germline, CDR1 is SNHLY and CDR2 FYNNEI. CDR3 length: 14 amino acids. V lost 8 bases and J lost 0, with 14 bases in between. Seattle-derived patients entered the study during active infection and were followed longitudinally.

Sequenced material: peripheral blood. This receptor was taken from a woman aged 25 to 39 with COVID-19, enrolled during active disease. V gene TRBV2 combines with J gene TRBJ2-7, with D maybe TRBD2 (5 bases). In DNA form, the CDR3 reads TGTGCCAGCTTGAGAGGGCTTAGCTCCTACGAGCAGTACTTC. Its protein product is CASLRGLSSYEQYF.